This paragraph covers one T cell receptor beta chain sequence. The CDR3 is made up of 13 amino acids. Germline CDR1 MRHNA, CDR2 SNTAGT. Trimming took 6 bases from V and 4 from J; bases not matched to a gene: 3. This sample was taken from a study of blood T cell repertoires in COVID-19. As for the study in general: The samples span acute and convalescent COVID-19 from the United States, Italy and Spain.

In the authors' workflow: Scientists estimated how many nucleated cells there were by amplifying reference gene primers. Measured with immunoSEQ multiplex PCR; TCRdb has only the in-frame clones, and not every one. V, J and clone size were drawn from that table, and D and trimming were deduced from the DNA. The sample gives 100,000 to 150,000 clones, approximately 68% of which show up once; 2% to 2.5% is in the top ten. This sequence was found in a woman aged 65 to 85 with acute or convalescent COVID-19. The rearrangement links TRBV6-4 to TRBJ1-1; 9 bases fit TRBD1. The sequencing sample was made of peripheral blood. This CDR3 is CASSLTGGTEAFF. The CDR3 region has the DNA TGTGCCAGCAGCTTGACAGGGGGCACTGAAGCTTTCTTT.